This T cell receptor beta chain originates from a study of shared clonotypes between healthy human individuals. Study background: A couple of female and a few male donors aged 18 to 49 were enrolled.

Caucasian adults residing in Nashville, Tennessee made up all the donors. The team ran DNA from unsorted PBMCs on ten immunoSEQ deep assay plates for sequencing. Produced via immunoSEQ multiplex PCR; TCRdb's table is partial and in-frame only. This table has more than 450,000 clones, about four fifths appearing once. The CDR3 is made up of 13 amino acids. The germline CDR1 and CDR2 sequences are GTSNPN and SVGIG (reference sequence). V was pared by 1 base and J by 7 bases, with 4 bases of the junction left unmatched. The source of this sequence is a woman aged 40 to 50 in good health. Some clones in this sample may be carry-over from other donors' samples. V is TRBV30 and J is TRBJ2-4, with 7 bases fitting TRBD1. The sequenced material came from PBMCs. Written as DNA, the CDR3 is TGTGCCTGGAGTGACAGGGGCTGGAACATTCAGTACTTC. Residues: CAWSDRGWNIQYF.